One T cell receptor beta chain is described in this entry. Its specificity is not known. This entry comes from a study of CD4+ T cells in melanoma. Study results and limitations: Reportedly, melanoma neoantigen-specific CD4+ T cells showed varied differentiation states.

Germline-derived CDR1 and CDR2 are SNHLY and FYNNEI. The CDR3 is 19 amino acids. The V end lost 0 bases, the J end lost 2 bases, and 22 bases lay between the germline ends. Assay: immunoSEQ multiplex PCR; the TCRdb copy retains only in-frame clones and omits some. The data contain 11,000 to 15,000 clones, 68% of them singletons. This chain joins TRBV2 and TRBJ2-5; the D gene is possibly TRBD2 (7 bases). Sequences were obtained from cells from a culture (not recorded whether cultured in vitro). This receptor was obtained from a human donor with melanoma. The chain's CDR3 is CASSEALTLGGGRQETQYF. CDR3 DNA: TGTGCCAGCAGTGAAGCGCTCACATTAGGGGGAGGGAGGCAAGAGACCCAGTACTTC.